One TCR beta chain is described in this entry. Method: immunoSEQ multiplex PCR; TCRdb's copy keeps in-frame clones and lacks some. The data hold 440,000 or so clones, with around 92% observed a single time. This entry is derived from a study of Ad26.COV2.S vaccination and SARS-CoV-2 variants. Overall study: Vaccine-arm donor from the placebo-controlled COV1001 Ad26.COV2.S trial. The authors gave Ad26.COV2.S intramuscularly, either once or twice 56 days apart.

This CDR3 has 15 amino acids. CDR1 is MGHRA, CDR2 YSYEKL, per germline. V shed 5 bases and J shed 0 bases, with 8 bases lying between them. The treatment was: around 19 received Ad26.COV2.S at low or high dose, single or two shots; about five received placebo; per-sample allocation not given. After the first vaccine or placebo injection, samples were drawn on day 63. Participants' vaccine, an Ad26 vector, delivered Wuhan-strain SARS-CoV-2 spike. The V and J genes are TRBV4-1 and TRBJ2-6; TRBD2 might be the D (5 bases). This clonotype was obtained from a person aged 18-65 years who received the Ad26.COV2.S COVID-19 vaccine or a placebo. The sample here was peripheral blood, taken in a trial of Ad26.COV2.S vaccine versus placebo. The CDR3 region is CASSNGVSGANVLTF. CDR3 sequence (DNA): TGCGCCAGCAGCAACGGGGTCTCTGGGGCCAACGTCCTGACTTTC.